The subject of this entry is one T cell receptor beta chain. Per germline, CDR1 SGHAT and CDR2 FQNNGV. The ends lost 3 bases at V and 4 bases at J; junction bases unmatched: 11. The CDR3 is 17 residues long. Per the original methods: Amplification of reference gene primers provided the estimated nucleated cell counts. The repertoire was sequenced with immunoSEQ multiplex PCR; TCRdb's copy has only in-frame clones and lacks some. That table is the source of V, J and clone size, and D and trimming were worked out from the DNA. The profile shows fewer than 250,000 clones, roughly 82% of them singletons. The data derive from a study of blood T cell repertoires in COVID-19.

The sample comprised peripheral blood. The receptor's source is a woman aged 70-85 years with acute or convalescent COVID-19. The V gene is TRBV11-2, the J gene TRBJ1-3, with 8 positions matching TRBD1. CDR3 region: CASSLMTGVWNGNTIYF. The CDR3 region has the DNA TGTGCCAGCAGCTTGATGACAGGGGTTTGGAACGGAAACACCATATATTTT.